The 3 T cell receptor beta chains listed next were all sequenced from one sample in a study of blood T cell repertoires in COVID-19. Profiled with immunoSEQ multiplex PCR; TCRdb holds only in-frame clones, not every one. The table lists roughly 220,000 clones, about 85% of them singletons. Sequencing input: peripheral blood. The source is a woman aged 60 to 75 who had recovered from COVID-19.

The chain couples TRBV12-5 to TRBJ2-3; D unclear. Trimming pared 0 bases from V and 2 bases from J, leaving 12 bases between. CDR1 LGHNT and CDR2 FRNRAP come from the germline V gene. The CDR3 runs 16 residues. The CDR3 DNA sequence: TGTGCTAGTGGTTTGGTAATGACTTCTTTCACAGATACGCAGTATTTT. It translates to CASGLVMTSFTDTQYF.

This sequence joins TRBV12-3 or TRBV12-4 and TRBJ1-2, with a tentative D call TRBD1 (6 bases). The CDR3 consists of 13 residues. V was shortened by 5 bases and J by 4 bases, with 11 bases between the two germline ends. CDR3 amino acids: CASSRRDIYGYTF. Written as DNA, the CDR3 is TGTGCCAGCAGTCGAAGGGACATCTATGGCTACACCTTC.

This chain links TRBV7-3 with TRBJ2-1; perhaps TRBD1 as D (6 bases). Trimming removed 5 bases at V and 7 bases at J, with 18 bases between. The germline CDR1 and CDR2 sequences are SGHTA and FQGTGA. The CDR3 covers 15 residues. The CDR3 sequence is CASSPTAYRVNEQFF. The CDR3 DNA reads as TGTGCCAGCAGCCCCACGGCCTACAGGGTTAATGAGCAGTTCTTC.